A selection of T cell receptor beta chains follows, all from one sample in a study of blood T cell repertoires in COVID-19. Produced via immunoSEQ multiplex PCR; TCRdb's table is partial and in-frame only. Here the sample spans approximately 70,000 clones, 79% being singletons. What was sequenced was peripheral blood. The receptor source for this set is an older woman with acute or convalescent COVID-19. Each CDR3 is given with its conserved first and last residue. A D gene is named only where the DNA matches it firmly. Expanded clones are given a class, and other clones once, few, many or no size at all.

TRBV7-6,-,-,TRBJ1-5,CASSLVGRTDLRPQHF,TGTGCCAGCAGCTTAGTAGGCCGGACAGACCTTCGGCCCCAGCATTTT
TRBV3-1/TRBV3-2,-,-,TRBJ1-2,CATGSFGYGYTF,TGTGCCACCGGGTCGTTTGGATATGGCTACACCTTC
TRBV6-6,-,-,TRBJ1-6,CASSSTGLSSSPLHF,TGTGCCAGCAGTTCAACAGGGCTGAGTAGTTCACCCCTCCACTTT
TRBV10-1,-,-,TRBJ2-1,CASSESFSGQFF,TGCGCCAGCAGTGAGTCTTTTAGCGGGCAGTTCTTC
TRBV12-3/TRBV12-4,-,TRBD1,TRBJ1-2,CASSFGTGRGYTF,TGTGCCAGCAGTTTCGGGACAGGACGGGGCTACACCTTC
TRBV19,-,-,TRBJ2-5,CASSSYRAETQYF,TGTGCCAGTAGTTCTTACAGGGCAGAGACCCAGTACTTC
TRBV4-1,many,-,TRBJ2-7,CASSQESLGYEQYF,TGCGCCAGCAGCCAAGAGTCCCTAGGCTACGAGCAGTACTTC
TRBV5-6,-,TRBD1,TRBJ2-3,CASSLDRGRRTDTQYF,TGTGCCAGCAGCTTAGACAGGGGGCGCCGGACAGATACGCAGTATTTT
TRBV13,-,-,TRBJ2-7,CASSFQGYEQYF,TGTGCCAGCAGCTTTCAGGGGTACGAGCAGTACTTC
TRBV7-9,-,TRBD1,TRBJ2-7,CASSPGTGRYEQYF,TGTGCCAGCAGCCCCGGGACAGGGAGGTACGAGCAGTACTTC
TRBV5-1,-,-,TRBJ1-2,CASIQPGREDGYTF,TGCGCCAGCATACAACCGGGGAGGGAAGATGGCTACACCTTC
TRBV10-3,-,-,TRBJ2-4,CAISESSADKNIQYF,TGTGCCATCAGTGAGTCGTCAGCGGACAAAAACATTCAGTACTTC
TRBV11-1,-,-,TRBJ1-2,CASSLVGSSYGYTF,TGTGCCAGCAGCTTAGTGGGCAGTTCCTATGGCTACACCTTC
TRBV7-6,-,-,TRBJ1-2,CASSLSSDSLYGYTF,TGTGCCAGCAGCCTTTCATCTGACAGCCTCTATGGCTACACCTTC
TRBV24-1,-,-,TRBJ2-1,CATSDSRGDEQFF,TGTGCCACCAGTGATTCCAGGGGGGACGAGCAGTTCTTC
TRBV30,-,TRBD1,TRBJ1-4,CASGQGVTNEKLFF,TGTGCCTCTGGACAGGGGGTAACTAATGAAAAACTGTTTTTT
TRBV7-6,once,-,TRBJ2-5,CASSLNLGLQETQYF,TGTGCCAGCAGCTTAAATCTAGGCCTACAAGAGACCCAGTACTTC
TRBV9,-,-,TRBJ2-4,CASSPGLTKNIQYF,TGTGCCAGCAGCCCCGGACTGACCAAAAACATTCAGTACTTC
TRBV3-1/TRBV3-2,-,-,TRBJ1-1,CASSLGVGMAEAFF,TGTGCCAGCAGCCTCGGGGTGGGTATGGCTGAAGCTTTCTTT
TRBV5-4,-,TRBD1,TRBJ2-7,CASSAPGQGYVEQYF,TGTGCCAGCAGCGCACCGGGACAGGGTTATGTCGAGCAGTACTTC
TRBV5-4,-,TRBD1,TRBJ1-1,CASSRDRASNTEAFF,TGTGCCAGCAGCCGGGACAGGGCATCGAACACTGAAGCTTTCTTT
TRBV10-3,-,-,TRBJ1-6,CAISRRDSSPLHF,TGTGCCATCAGTCGCCGCGACTCATCACCCCTCCACTTT
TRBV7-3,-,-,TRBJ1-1,CASSPNPQGEAFF,TGTGCCAGCAGCCCAAACCCACAGGGAGAAGCTTTCTTT
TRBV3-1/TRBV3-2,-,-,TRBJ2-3,CASSQARGDTQYF,TGTGCCAGCAGCCAAGCTAGGGGAGATACGCAGTATTTT
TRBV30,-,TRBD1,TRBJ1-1,CAWSPTGDTNTEAFF,TGTGCCTGGAGTCCTACAGGGGACACGAACACTGAAGCTTTCTTT
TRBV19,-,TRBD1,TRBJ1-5,CATGDPDRVITGNQPQHF,TGTGCCACCGGGGACCCGGACAGGGTAATTACTGGCAATCAGCCCCAGCATTTT
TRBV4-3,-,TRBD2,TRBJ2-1,CASSLGLAGGNEQFF,TGCGCCAGCAGTCTAGGACTAGCGGGAGGCAATGAGCAGTTCTTC
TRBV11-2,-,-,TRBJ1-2,CASSLGQGVNYGYTF,TGTGCCAGCAGCTTGGGGCAGGGCGTTAACTATGGCTACACCTTC
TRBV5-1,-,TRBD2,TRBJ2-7,CASSSSGGRSYEQYF,TGCGCCAGCAGCTCGAGCGGGGGTCGTTCCTACGAGCAGTACTTC
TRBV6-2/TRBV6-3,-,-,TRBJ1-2,CASSSGANYGYTF,TGTGCCAGCAGTTCCGGGGCTAACTATGGCTACACCTTC
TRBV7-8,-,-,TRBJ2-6,CASSSNPGANVLTF,TGTGCCAGCAGCTCTAACCCTGGGGCCAACGTCCTGACTTTC
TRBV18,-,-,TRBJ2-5,CASSPGSGETQYF,TGTGCCAGCTCACCAGGGAGTGGAGAGACCCAGTACTTC
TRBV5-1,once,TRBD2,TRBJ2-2,CASSLQAGANGELFF,TGCGCCAGCAGCCTCCAAGCGGGGGCGAACGGGGAGCTGTTTTTT
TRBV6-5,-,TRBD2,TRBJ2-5,CASQQRGGWETQYF,TGTGCCAGCCAACAGCGGGGGGGCTGGGAGACCCAGTACTTC
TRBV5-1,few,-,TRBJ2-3,CASSLFASSGTDTQYF,TGCGCCAGCAGCTTGTTCGCATCATCGGGCACAGATACGCAGTATTTT
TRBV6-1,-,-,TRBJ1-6,CASSEAWGGTPLHF,TGTGCCAGCAGTGAAGCTTGGGGCGGAACACCCCTCCACTTT
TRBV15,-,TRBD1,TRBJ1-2,CATSRRGQNYGYTF,TGTGCCACCAGCAGGAGGGGACAGAACTATGGCTACACCTTC
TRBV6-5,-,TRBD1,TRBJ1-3,CASSIGTDGNTIYF,TGTGCCAGCAGTATCGGGACAGATGGAAACACCATATATTTT
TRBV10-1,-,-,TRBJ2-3,CASSETSVGVSHTQYF,TGCGCCAGCAGTGAGACCTCTGTCGGGGTTTCGCATACGCAGTATTTT
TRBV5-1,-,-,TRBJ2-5,CASSLVSQETQYF,TGCGCCAGCAGCTTGGTCAGCCAAGAGACCCAGTACTTC
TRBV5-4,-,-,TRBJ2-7,CASSLPGTPSSGEQYF,TGTGCCAGCAGCTTGCCCGGGACTCCGAGTAGCGGCGAGCAGTACTTC
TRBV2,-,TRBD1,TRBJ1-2,CASNVDRAQWSGYTF,TGTGCCAGCAACGTCGACAGGGCGCAATGGAGCGGCTACACCTTC
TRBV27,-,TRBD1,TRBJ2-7,CASSLFPGQGAYEQYF,TGTGCCAGCAGTTTATTTCCGGGACAGGGGGCCTACGAGCAGTACTTC
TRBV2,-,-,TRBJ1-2,CASSGGPIFYTF,TGTGCCAGCAGCGGAGGACCGATTTTCTACACCTTC
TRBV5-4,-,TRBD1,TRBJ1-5,CASSQGAGNQPQHF,TGTGCCAGCAGCCAGGGGGCCGGGAATCAGCCCCAGCATTTT
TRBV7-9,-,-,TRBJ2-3,CASSLSGQNTDTQYF,TGTGCCAGCAGCCTAAGCGGGCAGAACACAGATACGCAGTATTTT
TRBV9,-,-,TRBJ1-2,CASSVYTVSSYGYTF,TGTGCCAGCAGCGTCTATACGGTGTCCTCCTATGGCTACACCTTC
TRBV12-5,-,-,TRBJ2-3,CASGDFRLHNIDTQYF,TGTGCTAGTGGTGATTTCAGGTTGCACAATATCGATACGCAGTATTTT
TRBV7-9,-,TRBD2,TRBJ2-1,CASSLAGTSGGGEFF,TGTGCCAGCAGCTTAGCAGGGACTAGCGGGGGCGGGGAGTTCTTC
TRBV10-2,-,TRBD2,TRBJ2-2,CASLNVGRGAYGELFF,TGCGCCTCTCTGAATGTGGGGCGGGGGGCATACGGGGAGCTGTTTTTT
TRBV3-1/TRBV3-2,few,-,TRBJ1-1,CASTPWGRGTEAFF,TGTGCCAGCACCCCTTGGGGCCGGGGGACTGAAGCTTTCTTT
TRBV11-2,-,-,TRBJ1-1,CASSRGGSPTNTEAFF,TGTGCCAGCAGCCGTGGGGGGTCACCTACTAACACTGAAGCTTTCTTT
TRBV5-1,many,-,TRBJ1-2,CASSLSGRSSNYGYTF,TGCGCCAGCAGCTTGTCTGGTCGGAGCTCTAACTATGGCTACACCTTC
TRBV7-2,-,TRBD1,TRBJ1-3,CASSLRAGTGMRSGNTIYF,TGTGCCAGCAGCTTACGGGCCGGGACAGGGATGCGCTCTGGAAACACCATATATTTT